A single sample gave rise to the 27 T cell receptor beta chains below, sequenced in a study of PD-1 blockade in classical Hodgkin lymphoma. Each patient relapsed following autologous stem cell transplantation, and prior brentuximab vedotin exposure differed. Sequencing used immunoSEQ multiplex PCR; TCRdb keeps in-frame clones, though not all of them. The sample lists more than 50,000 clones; 90% were seen once. This sample comprised peripheral blood mononuclear cells (PBMCs), obtained at baseline. These receptors were taken from a human donor with classical Hodgkin lymphoma.

The chain joins TRBV2 to TRBJ2-1; 13 positions match TRBD2. The CDR3 is 16 residues long. Germline V gene data show CDR1 as SNHLY and CDR2 as FYNNEI. Losses at the gene ends were 6 bases for V and 3 bases for J; bases not matched to a gene: 5. The CDR3 DNA follows: TGTGCCAGCAGGGGGGGACTAGCGGGATTCTACAATGAGCAGTTCTTC. This codes for CASRGGLAGFYNEQFF.

The rearrangement uses TRBV28 and TRBJ2-3; 9 bases are shared with TRBD2. Germline values: CDR1 MDHEN, CDR2 SYDVKM. The J segment lost 0 bases and the V segment lost 5 bases, leaving 3 bases of the junction unmatched. This CDR3 has 15 residues. The CDR3 DNA sequence: TGTGCCAGCAGTCCGGGACTAGCTAGCACAGATACGCAGTATTTT. Amino acids: CASSPGLASTDTQYF.

This clone was seen only once. The gene calls are TRBV18 and TRBJ2-1, with D maybe TRBD1 (5 bases). Trimming removed 0 bases from V and 9 bases from J, with 15 bases in between. CDR1 and CDR2 from the germline V gene are KGHSH and LQKENI. This CDR3 contains 15 residues. The CDR3 DNA reads as TGTGCCAGCTCACCACCGGCCGTAGGTGGGGCTGAGCAGTTCTTC. Its protein product is CASSPPAVGGAEQFF. Full variable domain (outside the CDR3, taken from reference TRBV18 and TRBJ2-1): NAGVMQNPRHLVRRRGQEARLRCSPMKGHSHVYWYRQLPEEGLKFMVYLQKENIIDESGMPKERFSAEFPKEGPSILRIQQVVRGDSAAYFCASSPPAVGGAEQFFGPGTRLTVL.

J is TRBJ2-7 and V is TRBV5-6, with TRBD1 as a possible D gene (6 bases). V was cut by 3 bases and J by 1 base, with 23 bases left in between. CDR3 length equals 18 residues. Germline lookup yields CDR1 SGHDT and CDR2 YYEEEE. In DNA, the CDR3 is TGTGCCAGCAGCTGGGGGTTTTCGACAGGCGACCTATCCTACGAGCAGTACTTC. Its translation is CASSWGFSTGDLSYEQYF.

This clone was observed a few times. The chain links TRBV5-1 to TRBJ1-4; D gene ambiguous. V was clipped by 4 bases and J by 8 bases, with 15 bases between them. There are 14 residues in the CDR3. Germline V gives CDR1 SGHRS, CDR2 YFSETQ. CDR3 bases: TGCGCCAGCAGCGAAAGTACCCCGCTCGAAAAACTGTTTTTT. Amino acid sequence: CASSESTPLEKLFF.

The V gene is TRBV18, the J gene TRBJ2-7, with no clear D. The germline gives CDR1 KGHSH, CDR2 LQKENI. Trimming pared 3 bases from V and 3 bases from J, leaving 6 bases between. The CDR3 has 12 residues. CDR3 residues: CASSPGDYEQYF. CDR3 nucleotides: TGTGCCAGCTCACCTGGGGACTACGAGCAGTACTTC.

The rearrangement links TRBV30 to TRBJ2-5; 7 bases are shared with TRBD1. The CDR3 is 14 residues long. Germline-derived CDR1 and CDR2 are GTSNPN and SVGIG (reference sequence). V was pared by 4 bases and J by 2 bases, with 7 bases of the junction left unmatched. This CDR3 is CAWNRDRAQETQYF. The CDR3 DNA sequence: TGTGCCTGGAACCGGGACAGAGCTCAAGAGACCCAGTACTTC.

This clone showed up just a few times. The chain uses TRBV29-1 and TRBJ1-1; D gene ambiguous. The CDR3 spans 11 residues. Germline values: CDR1 SQVTM, CDR2 ANQGSEA. V lost 3 bases and J 4 bases, leaving 6 bases between the germline ends. The CDR3 bases are TGCAGCGTTGATCCCATCACTGAAGCTTTCTTT. Encoded protein: CSVDPITEAFF.

The CDR3 spells CASSYRDRGYEQYF. In DNA, the CDR3 is TGTGCCAGCAGTTACCGGGACAGGGGCTACGAGCAGTACTTC. V gene TRBV27 combines with J gene TRBJ2-7, with TRBD1 matching over 10 bases. The CDR3 contains 14 residues. J gave up 3 bases and V 4 bases, and 3 bases lay outside the gene matches. Germline CDR1 MNHEY, CDR2 SMNVEV (reference sequence).

The chain joins TRBV28 to TRBJ2-2; possibly TRBD1 for D (8 bases). V lost 5 bases to trimming and J lost 4 bases, with 20 bases between them. This CDR3 spans 17 amino acids. Germline V gene lookup returns CDR1 MDHEN and CDR2 SYDVKM. CDR3 bases: TGTGCCAGCAGTCCGTCAGGGGGCGGGGGTTTCACCGGGGAGCTGTTTTTT. It yields the protein CASSPSGGGGFTGELFF.

The V and J genes are TRBV21-1 and TRBJ2-5; TRBD1 was called by the table and not checked on the DNA. TRBV21-1 is classified as a pseudogene. The CDR3 has 15 amino acids. CDR3 region: CARLLRQERQETQYF. For the CDR3, the DNA is TGTGCCAGGCTCCTCCGACAGGAAAGGCAAGAGACCCAGTACTTC.

On this clone itself: Other nucleotide sequences in the sample specify the same CDR3. The V gene is TRBV18, the J gene TRBJ1-3, with D tentatively TRBD1 (5 bases). CDR1 is KGHSH, CDR2 LQKENI, per germline. V was clipped by 6 bases and J by 0 bases, with 18 bases between them. The CDR3 loop spans 17 amino acids. The CDR3 nucleotides are TGTGCCAGCTCGCCAGGGCATGGATCAGGCTCTGGAAACACCATATATTTT. This codes for CASSPGHGSGSGNTIYF.

This clone was seen only once. The chain links TRBV5-4 to TRBJ1-2; D gene uncertain. V gave up 4 bases and J gave up 2 bases, with 9 bases separating them. Germline CDR1 SGHNT, CDR2 YYREEE (reference sequence). The CDR3 sequence is 13 residues long. CDR3 region: CASSPDLNYGYTF. The CDR3 DNA sequence: TGTGCCAGCAGCCCAGACCTAAACTATGGCTACACCTTC.

The chain recombines TRBV28 with TRBJ2-3; D is ambiguous. Trimming pared 6 bases from V and 2 bases from J, leaving 21 bases between. Per germline, CDR1 MDHEN and CDR2 SYDVKM. The CDR3 contains 17 residues. CDR3 loop: CASSQLLVSPLTDTQYF. The CDR3 DNA follows: TGTGCCAGCAGCCAACTCCTTGTTTCCCCCCTCACAGATACGCAGTATTTT.

V is TRBV6-9 and J is TRBJ2-6; D remains unclear. This CDR3 has 16 amino acids. V dropped 5 bases and J dropped 5 bases, with 16 bases sitting between them. CDR1 and CDR2 (germline): MNHGY, SVAAGI. The chain's CDR3 is CASSLDVQSRANVLTF. CDR3 in DNA: TGTGCCAGCAGTCTCGATGTACAAAGTCGGGCCAACGTCCTGACTTTC.

This clone has just one count. The chain couples TRBV27 to TRBJ1-2; D gene unclear. There are 15 residues in the CDR3. V was shortened by 6 bases and J by 3 bases, with 17 bases between the two germline ends. CDR1 and CDR2 from the germline V gene are MNHEY and SMNVEV (reference sequence). DNA of the CDR3: TGTGCCAGCAGAGGTCCCAGGAGAAACTACTATGGCTACACCTTC. This translates into CASRGPRRNYYGYTF.

The CDR3 DNA reads TGTGCCAGCAGCCCGAACCCTAGCGGGGGGTACCAAGAGACCCAGTACTTC. It yields the protein CASSPNPSGGYQETQYF. The rearrangement links TRBV5-4 to TRBJ2-5; TRBD2 aligns across 11 bases. The germline V gene encodes CDR1 SGHNT and CDR2 YYREEE (reference sequence). This CDR3 has 17 amino acids. V gave up 4 bases and J gave up 0 bases; unmatched junction bases: 8.

This chain uses TRBV19 with TRBJ2-1, with 7 bases identical to TRBD1. V was pared by 5 bases and J by 6 bases, with 13 bases of the junction left unmatched. The CDR3 extends over 16 amino acids. Germline CDR1 reads LNHDA; CDR2 reads SQIVND (reference sequence). CDR3 region: CASSFSITGVSNEQFF. The CDR3 nucleotides are TGTGCCAGTAGTTTCTCTATTACAGGGGTCAGCAATGAGCAGTTCTTC.

This rearrangement joins TRBV18 to TRBJ2-1; 11 nucleotides match TRBD2. The CDR3 spans 15 residues. Trimming removed 3 bases from V and 10 bases from J; junction bases left unmatched: 8. Germline V gives CDR1 KGHSH, CDR2 LQKENI. In nucleotides, the CDR3 is TGTGCCAGCTCACCGGGGCTAGCGGGAGGTAAGGAGCAGTTCTTC. Protein: CASSPGLAGGKEQFF.

The chain has TRBV28 and TRBJ1-5; 9 positions agree with TRBD1. This CDR3 is 13 amino acids long. Germline V gene data show CDR1 as MDHEN and CDR2 as SYDVKM. Trimming at V came to 6 bases and at J to 4 bases, leaving 1 base not matched to a gene. In DNA form, the CDR3 reads TGTGCCAGCAGGGGACAGGGAAATCAGCCCCAGCATTTT. This encodes CASRGQGNQPQHF.

This clone was recorded once. Within the sample, other DNA sequences also encode this same CDR3. The chain carries TRBV5-8 and TRBJ2-1, with TRBD2 identical over 7 bases. The length of the CDR3 is 12 residues. V trimming: 4 bases; J trimming: 7 bases; junction bases outside the gene matches: 2. CDR1 SGHTS and CDR2 YDEGEE come from the germline V gene. The chain's CDR3 is CASSPGLNEQFF. The CDR3, as DNA: TGTGCCAGCAGCCCGGGACTAAATGAGCAGTTCTTC.

This sequence joins TRBV6-6 and TRBJ1-1, with 7 bases lining up with TRBD1. V was clipped by 6 bases and J by 8 bases; unmatched bases: 12. CDR3 length: 14 amino acids. From germline, CDR1 is MNHNY and CDR2 SVGAGI (reference sequence). CDR3 residues: CASSSRDSPREAFF. DNA for the CDR3: TGTGCCAGCAGCTCCCGGGACAGCCCCCGGGAAGCTTTCTTT.

Written as DNA, the CDR3 is TGCAGTGCTAGTGAAGAGACCCAGTACTTC. Translated: CSASEETQYF. The rearrangement links TRBV20-1 to TRBJ2-5; D is uncertain. V lost 3 bases, J lost 3 bases, and 2 bases lay in between. This CDR3 spans 10 amino acids. Germline V gives CDR1 DFQATT, CDR2 SNEGSKA (reference sequence).

The chain employs TRBV28 and TRBJ1-2; weak D call: TRBD1 (5 bases). The CDR3 length is 14 residues. The V and J ends lost 6 bases and 1 base respectively, with 12 bases between them. Germline V gene lookup returns CDR1 MDHEN and CDR2 SYDVKM. The CDR3 is CASRGDLDNYGYTF. CDR3 DNA: TGTGCCAGCAGAGGGGATTTAGATAACTATGGCTACACCTTC.

This clone has a single count. This rearrangement joins TRBV4-1 to TRBJ1-2; the D is unclear. V was trimmed by 1 base and J by 3 bases, leaving 15 bases between them. The CDR3 runs 16 residues. Germline-derived CDR1 and CDR2 are MGHRA and YSYEKL. The CDR3 sequence is CASSQATAPLDYGYTF. CDR3 DNA: TGCGCCAGCAGCCAAGCTACGGCCCCCCTTGACTATGGCTACACCTTC.

The chain links TRBV28 to TRBJ2-4; 8 bases line up with TRBD2. The CDR3 has 17 residues. V shed 3 bases, J shed 0 bases, and the junction held 7 bases outside the gene matches. Germline loops: CDR1 MDHEN, CDR2 SYDVKM. As DNA, the CDR3 is TGTGCCAGCAGTTTCAGCGGGGGAGATCTAGCCAAAAACATTCAGTACTTC. This sequence encodes CASSFSGGDLAKNIQYF.

This sequence joins TRBV28 and TRBJ1-5, with D unclear. V lost 2 bases and J lost 3, with 11 bases in between. CDR1 and CDR2 from the germline V gene are MDHEN and SYDVKM. CDR3 length equals 15 residues. The CDR3 loop reads CASSLDPLLNQPQHF. As DNA, the CDR3 is TGTGCCAGCAGTTTAGACCCCCTTCTCAATCAGCCCCAGCATTTT.